The clone carrying this T cell receptor (beta chain) was recorded many times. Researchers made TCR beta libraries by using iRepertoire HTBI primers and running Arm-PCR on CDR3 regions. TCRdb ran MiXCR on the multiplex PCR reads and lists one entry per CDR3 protein. The table includes about 220,000 distinct CDR3 sequences, around 20% detected once. These data are taken from a study of regulatory T cells in long-lasting Graves disease. Time point in this sample: newly diagnosed GD, antithyroid drugs for less than 3 months. RNA from PBMCs was the source of the TCR library. This CDR3 region has 14 residues. Trimming removed 10 bases at V and 0 bases at J, with 13 bases between.

V is TRBV12-3 or TRBV12-4 and J is TRBJ2-1; D might be TRBD1 or TRBD2, each matching 6 bases. The sequence was obtained from a female donor with Graves disease. The sample in question was peripheral blood mononuclear cells (PBMCs), obtained at new diagnosis, from a patient treated with antithyroid drugs. The CDR3 sequence: CAIQQGLSYNEQFF. The CDR3 DNA reads as TGTGCCATTCAACAGGGACTCTCCTACAATGAGCAGTTCTTC.